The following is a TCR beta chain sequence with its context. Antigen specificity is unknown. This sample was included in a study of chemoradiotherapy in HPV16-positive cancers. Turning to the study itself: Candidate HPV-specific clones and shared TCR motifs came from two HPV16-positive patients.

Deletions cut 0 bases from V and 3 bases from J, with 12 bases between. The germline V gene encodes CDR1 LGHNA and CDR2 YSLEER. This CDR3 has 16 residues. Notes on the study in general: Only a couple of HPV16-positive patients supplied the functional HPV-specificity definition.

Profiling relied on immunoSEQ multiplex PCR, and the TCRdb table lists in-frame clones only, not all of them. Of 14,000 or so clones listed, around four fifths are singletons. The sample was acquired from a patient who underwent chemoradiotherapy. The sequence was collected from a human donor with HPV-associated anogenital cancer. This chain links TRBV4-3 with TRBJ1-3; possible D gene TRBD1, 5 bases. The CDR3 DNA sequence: TGCGCCAGCAGCCAAGAACCTTCGGGGGGTGGAAACACCATATATTTT. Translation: CASSQEPSGGGNTIYF.